The 30 T cell receptor beta chains presented below share a single source sample, sequenced in a study of blood T cell repertoires in COVID-19. Using immunoSEQ multiplex PCR, the repertoire was profiled, and TCRdb retains in-frame clones only, with some absent. This sample yields about 220,000 clones, of which 70% to 90% are seen a single time; under 2.5% belongs to the top ten. Sequencing used peripheral blood. The origin of the receptors is a woman in her sixties or seventies with COVID-19, enrolled during active disease.

J is TRBJ1-1 and V is TRBV6-2 or TRBV6-3; 8 nucleotides agree with TRBD1. CDR3 size: 16 residues. Germline V gene lookup returns CDR1 MNHEY and CDR2 SVGEGT. The trim removed 4 bases at V and 1 base at J, leaving 8 bases unmatched. DNA for the CDR3: TGTGCCAGCAGTTTTCTACTAGACAGGGGGAACACTGAAGCTTTCTTT. Its translation is CASSFLLDRGNTEAFF.

The chain is built from TRBV4-2 and TRBJ2-2, with TRBD2 matching over 8 bases. V shed 0 bases and J 5 bases; nucleotides not matched to a gene: 5. Germline V gene lookup returns CDR1 LGHNA and CDR2 YNFKEQ. The CDR3 has 16 amino acids. CDR3 DNA: TGTGCCAGCAGCCAAGATCTGCGGGGGGAAACCGGGGAGCTGTTTTTT. This encodes CASSQDLRGETGELFF.

The chain joins TRBV5-1 to TRBJ2-4; D remains unclear. The germline V and J ends were trimmed by 5 bases and 1 base, with 13 bases remaining between them. Looked up from germline, CDR1 is SGHRS and CDR2 is YFSETQ. The CDR3 totals 15 residues. The chain's CDR3 is CASSRNYDAKNIQYF. CDR3 coding DNA: TGCGCCAGCAGTAGGAACTATGACGCCAAAAACATTCAGTACTTC.

CDR3 region: CASSQDHPLAGDGETQYF. The CDR3 region has the DNA TGCGCCAGCAGCCAAGATCACCCACTAGCGGGAGATGGAGAGACCCAGTACTTC. The V gene is TRBV4-3, the J gene TRBJ2-5; TRBD2 matches at 11 bases. V shed 0 bases and J 4 bases; nucleotides not matched to a gene: 10. This CDR3 contains 18 residues. Germline V lookup: CDR1 LGHNA, CDR2 YSLEER.

CDR3 DNA sequence: TGTGCCACCAGTCATGCGGGCTACGAGCAGTACTTC. Translation gives CATSHAGYEQYF. The chain uses TRBV24-1 and TRBJ2-7; possibly TRBD2 for D (5 bases). Trimming stripped 6 bases from V and 3 bases from J, with 8 bases between. The CDR3 extends over 12 amino acids. Germline V gene sequence: CDR1 KGHDR, CDR2 SFDVKD.

V usage is TRBV5-4 and J usage is TRBJ1-2; D remains ambiguous. The V gene's germline CDR1 is SGHNT and CDR2 YYREEE (reference sequence). V shed 4 bases and J shed 2 bases, with 12 bases lying between them. This CDR3 is built from 14 residues. CDR3 in amino acids: CASSPNAGNYGYTF. The CDR3 coding sequence is TGTGCCAGCAGCCCTAACGCGGGGAACTATGGCTACACCTTC.

J is TRBJ1-2 and V is TRBV12-5, with TRBD1 matching 7 bases. This CDR3 is built from 14 residues. Germline lookup yields CDR1 LGHNT and CDR2 FRNRAP. The ends lost 0 bases at V and 5 bases at J; junction bases unmatched: 3. In DNA form, the CDR3 reads TGTGCTAGTGGTTTGGTACAGGGGAGGTATGGCTACACCTTC. Protein product: CASGLVQGRYGYTF.

The V gene is TRBV6-5, the J gene TRBJ2-5; 9 positions agree with TRBD1. CDR1 MNHEY and CDR2 SVGAGI come from the germline V gene. The CDR3 length is 15 residues. V was pared by 7 bases and J by 1 base, with 7 bases of the junction left unmatched. The CDR3 protein is CASTLGQGVQETQYF. The CDR3 nucleotides read TGTGCCAGCACCCTGGGACAGGGTGTCCAAGAGACCCAGTACTTC.

In this sample, this clone turned up once. The chain is built from TRBV5-1 and TRBJ1-2; TRBD1 matches at 9 bases. The CDR3 has 14 residues. CDR1 is SGHRS, CDR2 YFSETQ, per germline. Germline trimming cut 4 bases from V and 7 bases from J; bases unmatched to any gene: 8. CDR3 bases: TGCGCCAGCAGCGTTGCCGGGACAGGGTTTGGCTACACCTTC. Its translation: CASSVAGTGFGYTF.

The rearrangement joins TRBV6-5 to TRBJ1-2; D is ambiguous. Germline loops: CDR1 MNHEY, CDR2 SVGAGI. The CDR3 spans 13 residues. The V gene lost 7 bases and the J gene lost 4 bases, with 13 bases spanning the gap. The CDR3 spells CASNQANLYGYTF. In DNA form, the CDR3 reads TGTGCCAGCAACCAAGCCAATCTCTATGGCTACACCTTC.

The chain combines TRBV7-8 with TRBJ2-7; D is unclear. The CDR3 covers 12 residues. The V end was cut by 4 bases, the J end by 4 bases, with 8 bases between. Germline lookup yields CDR1 SGHVS and CDR2 FQNEAQ. The CDR3, as DNA: TGTGCCAGCAGCTCTTCTAGTTACGAGCAGTACTTC. Translating gives CASSSSSYEQYF.

J is TRBJ2-5 and V is TRBV5-4, with 9 bases identical to TRBD1. Germline V gene data show CDR1 as SGHNT and CDR2 as YYREEE (reference sequence). J lost 5 bases, V lost 4 bases, and 9 bases had no gene match. The CDR3 contains 15 residues. Written as DNA, the CDR3 is TGTGCCAGCAGCCGGGGGACAGGGAGCCAGGAGACCCAGTACTTC. Protein sequence: CASSRGTGSQETQYF.

Only one count was recorded for this clone. This sequence joins TRBV5-1 and TRBJ2-5, with D possibly TRBD2 on 6 matching bases. This CDR3 has 15 amino acids. CDR1 is SGHRS, CDR2 YFSETQ, per germline. The ends were cut back, 3 bases at V and 2 bases at J, with 14 bases in the middle. Here the CDR3 reads CASSSRRGGQETQYF. The CDR3 bases are TGCGCCAGCAGCTCCAGGCGGGGTGGGCAAGAGACCCAGTACTTC. Using reference TRBV5-1 and TRBJ2-5 for the parts outside the CDR3, the full variable domain is KAGVTQTPRYLIKTRGQQVTLSCSPISGHRSVSWYQQTPGQGLQFLFEYFSETQRNKGNFPGRFSGRQFSNSRSEMNVSTLELGDSALYLCASSSRRGGQETQYFGPGTRLLVL.

In its sample, this clone was seen once. CDR3 protein: CASLHTDYGYTF. The CDR3 coding sequence is TGTGCCAGCCTACACACAGACTATGGCTACACCTTC. The rearrangement links TRBV10-3 to TRBJ1-2; D uncertain. The CDR3 extends over 12 amino acids. Deletions cut 10 bases from V and 3 bases from J, with 12 bases between. Germline-derived CDR1 and CDR2 are ENHRY and SYGVKD.

This clone was found a few times. The chain uses TRBV12-3 or TRBV12-4 and TRBJ2-2; the D gene is possibly TRBD1 (6 bases). V was clipped by 1 base and J by 9 bases, with 9 bases between them. This CDR3 contains 13 residues. CDR3 sequence (DNA): TGTGCCAGCAGTTTAGAACAGGGCAGGGAGCTGTTTTTT. This encodes CASSLEQGRELFF.

V and J are TRBV2 and TRBJ1-5, with TRBD1 identical over 9 bases. Germline loops: CDR1 SNHLY, CDR2 FYNNEI. The CDR3 has 14 residues. Trimming at V came to 2 bases and at J to 5 bases, leaving 1 base not matched to a gene. CDR3 coding DNA: TGTGCCAGCAGTGAATGGGACAGGGATCAGCCCCAGCATTTT. Translation: CASSEWDRDQPQHF. The full variable domain, completed using reference TRBV2 and TRBJ1-5, is EPEVTQTPSHQVTQMGQEVILRCVPISNHLYFYWYRQILGQKVEFLVSFYNNEISEKSEIFDDQFSVERPDGSNFTLKIRSTKLEDSAMYFCASSEWDRDQPQHFGDGTRLSIL.

The V and J genes are TRBV30 and TRBJ1-3; 8 positions match TRBD1. The CDR3 loop spans 13 amino acids. In germline, CDR1 is GTSNPN, CDR2 SVGIG (reference sequence). With 4 bases clipped from V and 8 bases from J, the junction kept 7 bases outside the gene matches. The CDR3 reads CAWIPGGAHTIYF. Here the CDR3 DNA reads TGTGCCTGGATCCCAGGGGGCGCGCACACCATATATTTT.

The chain uses TRBV20-1 and TRBJ1-4; D is ambiguous. Germline CDR1 and CDR2: DFQATT and SNEGSKA (reference sequence). The CDR3 is made up of 12 amino acids. V was trimmed by 3 bases and J by 7 bases, leaving 9 bases between them. The DNA of the CDR3 is TGCAGTGCTAGTTCACAGAGTGAAAAACTGTTTTTT. It specifies CSASSQSEKLFF.

The CDR3 DNA sequence: TGTGCCAGCTCACCTAATACCGGGACTAGCGGCCCGGGAGATGGGGGGTTCTTC. Translation: CASSPNTGTSGPGDGGFF. The V gene is TRBV18, the J gene TRBJ2-1; 11 positions agree with TRBD2. Germline V lookup: CDR1 KGHSH, CDR2 LQKENI. The trim removed 3 bases at V and 15 bases at J, leaving 22 bases unmatched. The CDR3 extends over 18 amino acids.

The CDR3 DNA sequence: TGTGCCACCGGGACAGGGCTTAATGAGCAGTTCTTC. Translated: CATGTGLNEQFF. This sequence joins TRBV24-1 and TRBJ2-1, with TRBD1 identical over 9 bases. From germline, CDR1 is KGHDR and CDR2 SFDVKD. This CDR3 has 12 residues. The J segment lost 7 bases and the V segment lost 9 bases, leaving 3 bases of the junction unmatched.

The chain joins TRBV7-3 to TRBJ2-2; a possible D gene is TRBD1 (5 bases). V was shortened by 5 bases and J by 4 bases, with 20 bases between the two germline ends. This CDR3 region has 17 residues. Germline CDR1 is SGHTA and CDR2 is FQGTGA. The CDR3 region is CASSPRVVGAGTGELFF. CDR3 bases: TGTGCCAGCAGCCCTAGGGTGGTAGGGGCTGGCACCGGGGAGCTGTTTTTT.

V gene TRBV4-2 combines with J gene TRBJ2-3, with D tentatively TRBD1 (5 bases). V shed 0 bases and J shed 2 bases, with 15 bases lying between them. The germline gives CDR1 LGHNA, CDR2 YNFKEQ. The CDR3 is 17 amino acids. Here the CDR3 reads CASSQDLTGPHTDTQYF. In nucleotides, the CDR3 is TGTGCCAGCAGCCAAGATCTAACAGGTCCACACACAGATACGCAGTATTTT.

This clone appeared a few times. This chain links TRBV29-1 with TRBJ2-3; 8 positions agree with TRBD1. Trimming cost V 3 bases and J 3 bases; bases outside gene matches: 5. The CDR3 has 14 residues. Germline V gives CDR1 SQVTM, CDR2 ANQGSEA. The CDR3 region is CSVDSGQGTDTQYF. Written as DNA, the CDR3 is TGCAGCGTTGATTCCGGACAGGGAACAGATACGCAGTATTTT.

The CDR3 is CASMRASLFRGAGELFF. CDR3 in DNA: TGTGCCAGCATGAGAGCATCCCTTTTCAGGGGGGCCGGGGAGCTGTTTTTT. This chain joins TRBV7-2 and TRBJ2-2, with a weak D call TRBD1 (7 bases). V gave up 7 bases and J gave up 6 bases, with 24 bases separating them. The CDR3 spans 17 residues. Per germline, CDR1 SGHTA and CDR2 FQGNSA. Full variable domain (remainder filled in from reference TRBV7-2 and TRBJ2-2): GAGVSQSPSNKVTEKGKDVELRCDPISGHTALYWYRQSLGQGLEFLIYFQGNSAPDKSGLPSDRFSAERTGGSVSTLTIQRTQQEDSAVYLCASMRASLFRGAGELFFGEGSRLTVL.

The V and J genes are TRBV5-4 and TRBJ1-5; possibly TRBD1 for D (6 bases). V lost 4 bases and J lost 1, with 9 bases in between. Germline V CDR1 and CDR2: SGHNT, YYREEE (reference sequence). The CDR3 has 14 residues. CDR3 amino acids: CASSVGGSNQPQHF. DNA for the CDR3: TGTGCCAGCAGCGTGGGGGGCAGCAATCAGCCCCAGCATTTT.

V and J are TRBV7-9 and TRBJ2-7, with D perhaps matching TRBD2 (5 bases). The CDR3 is made up of 15 amino acids. V was trimmed by 5 bases and J by 1 base, leaving 15 bases between them. Germline V lookup: CDR1 SEHNR, CDR2 FQNEAQ (reference sequence). As DNA, the CDR3 is TGTGCCAGCAGCCCCCGCCTGACTACTTCCTACGAGCAGTACTTC. It specifies CASSPRLTTSYEQYF. Using reference TRBV7-9 and TRBJ2-7 for the parts outside the CDR3, the full variable domain is DTGVSQNPRHKITKRGQNVTFRCDPISEHNRLYWYRQTLGQGPEFLTYFQNEAQLEKSRLLSDRFSAERPKGSFSTLEIQRTEQGDSAMYLCASSPRLTTSYEQYFGPGTRLTVT.

The gene calls are TRBV6-5 and TRBJ1-2, with D hard to call. The V end lost 0 bases, the J end lost 3 bases, and 11 bases lay between the germline ends. Germline V gives CDR1 MNHEY, CDR2 SVGAGI. The CDR3 contains 15 residues. The CDR3 reads CASSYSGGRDYGYTF. CDR3 in DNA: TGTGCCAGCAGTTACTCGGGCGGGCGTGACTATGGCTACACCTTC.

This chain uses TRBV9 with TRBJ2-5; perhaps TRBD2 as D (6 bases). Germline loops: CDR1 SGDLS, CDR2 YYNGEE. The CDR3 length is 15 residues. V was pared by 2 bases and J by 2 bases, with 13 bases between. The CDR3 spells CASSVFSGQQETQYF. DNA for the CDR3: TGTGCCAGCAGCGTCTTCAGCGGGCAACAAGAGACCCAGTACTTC.

This chain uses TRBV3-1 (or the pseudogene TRBV3-2) with TRBJ2-1, with D possibly TRBD2 on 5 matching bases. Germline lookup yields CDR1 LGHDT and CDR2 YNNKEL (reference sequence). The CDR3 is 19 amino acids. Trimming cost V 0 bases and J 8 bases, with 26 bases left between them. The CDR3 spells CASSQDVFWDSPAGDEQFF. For the CDR3, the DNA is TGTGCCAGCAGCCAAGATGTGTTTTGGGATTCCCCCGCCGGGGATGAGCAGTTCTTC.

The rearrangement joins TRBV19 to TRBJ2-3, with 14 bases matching TRBD2. The germline V gene encodes CDR1 LNHDA and CDR2 SQIVND (reference sequence). Trimming took 5 bases from V and 6 from J; bases not matched to a gene: 7. The CDR3 length is 16 residues. CDR3 protein: CASSPGLAGAPDTQYF. CDR3 DNA: TGTGCCAGTAGTCCGGGACTAGCGGGGGCCCCGGATACGCAGTATTTT. Together with reference TRBV19 and TRBJ2-3, the CDR3 gives the full variable domain: DGGITQSPKYLFRKEGQNVTLSCEQNLNHDAMYWYRQDPGQGLRLIYYSQIVNDFQKGDIAEGYSVSREKKESFPLTVTSAQKNPTAFYLCASSPGLAGAPDTQYFGPGTRLTVL.